The sequence of this T cell receptor (beta chain) was determined in a study of shared clonotypes between healthy human individuals. In the study overall: Per donor, CD8 memory used one plate, CD8 naive used two, CD4 memory used three and CD4 naive used three.

CDR3 length: 15 amino acids. The ends lost 3 bases at V and 2 bases at J; junction bases unmatched: 4. CDR1 is MRHNA and CDR2 is SNTAGT in the germline V gene. As regards this clone: What it recognizes is unknown.

Regarding the study as a whole: On the whole, naive subsets had larger estimated richness than memory subsets had.

Per the original data handling: ImmunoSEQ sequences covered only the junction and lacked quality scores; filtering therefore differed. The data were produced by immunoSEQ multiplex PCR, yet TCRdb's version contains in-frame clones alone and is incomplete. V and J calls and clone size are those listed in that table; D and trimming were worked out from the DNA. The table shows some 1,400,000 clones, with roughly 95% occurring only once. This TCR came from a man aged 25-45 years in good health. The sequenced sample was naive CD4+ T cells sorted from blood. Subset noted: CD45RA+ positively selected. The chain joins TRBV6-4 to TRBJ2-3, with 8 bases that match TRBD2. The CDR3 nucleotides are TGTGCCAGCAGTGATACTAGCGGAGCCACAGATACGCAGTATTTT. It yields the protein CASSDTSGATDTQYF.